The clone carrying this T cell receptor beta chain appeared a single time. What it binds is unknown. Primers: 60 Vbeta forward and 13 Jbeta reverse. Produced via immunoSEQ multiplex PCR; TCRdb's table is partial and in-frame only. The sample lists roughly 160,000 clones, around 75% occurring once. This record belongs to a study of cytomegalovirus exposure and HLA in healthy donors. Study summary: Sequencing of 150 million to 200 million T cells in an earlier analysis found about 120 million unique TCR beta sequences.

Findings and limits, study-wide: Both high specificity and high sensitivity reportedly marked the classifier's diagnosis of cytomegalovirus status. According to an earlier analysis, most TCR beta V segments yielded productive rearrangements about 87% or about 30% of the time. After further analysis at a later stage, 16,951 TCR beta sequences were associated with HLA alleles at 0.05 false discovery rate.

The CDR3 length is 10 residues. The V gene lost 5 bases and the J gene lost 9 bases, with 8 bases spanning the gap. Germline V gene sequence: CDR1 GTSNPN, CDR2 SVGIG (reference sequence). The source of this sequence is a woman in her 40s in good health and CMV-seropositive. The chain uses TRBV30 and TRBJ2-1; D is uncertain. The sample taken for sequencing was PBMCs. As DNA, the CDR3 is TGTGCCTGGGATGGCCCTGAGCAGTTCTTC. Amino acid sequence: CAWDGPEQFF.